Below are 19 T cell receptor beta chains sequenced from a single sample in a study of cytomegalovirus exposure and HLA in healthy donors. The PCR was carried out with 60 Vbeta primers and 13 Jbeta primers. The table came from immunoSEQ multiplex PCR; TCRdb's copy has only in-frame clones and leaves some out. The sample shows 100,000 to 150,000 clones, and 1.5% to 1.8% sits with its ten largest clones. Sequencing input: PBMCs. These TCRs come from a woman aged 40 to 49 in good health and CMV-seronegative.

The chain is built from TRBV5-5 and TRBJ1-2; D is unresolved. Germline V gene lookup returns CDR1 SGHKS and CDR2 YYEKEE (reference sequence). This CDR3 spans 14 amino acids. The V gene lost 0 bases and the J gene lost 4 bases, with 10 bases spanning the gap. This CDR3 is CASSLAEEIYGYTF. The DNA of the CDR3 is TGTGCCAGCAGCTTGGCCGAGGAAATCTATGGCTACACCTTC.

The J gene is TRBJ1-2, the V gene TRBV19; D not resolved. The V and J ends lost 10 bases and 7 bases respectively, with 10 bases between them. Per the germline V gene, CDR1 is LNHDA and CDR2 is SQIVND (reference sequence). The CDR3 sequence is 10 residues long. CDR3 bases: TGTGCCACCCTAAGGAGTGGCTACACCTTC. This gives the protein CATLRSGYTF.

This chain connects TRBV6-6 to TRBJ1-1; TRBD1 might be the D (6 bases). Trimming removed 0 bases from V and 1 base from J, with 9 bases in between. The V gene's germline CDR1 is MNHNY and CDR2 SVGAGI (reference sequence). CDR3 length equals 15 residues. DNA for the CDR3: TGTGCCAGCAGTTACTCCTCGGACAGGAACACTGAAGCTTTCTTT. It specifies CASSYSSDRNTEAFF.

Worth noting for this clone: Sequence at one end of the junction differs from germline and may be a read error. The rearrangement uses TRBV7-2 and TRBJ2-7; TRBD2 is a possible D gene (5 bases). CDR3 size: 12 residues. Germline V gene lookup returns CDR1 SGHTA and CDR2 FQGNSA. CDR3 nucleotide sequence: TGTGCCAGCACCTCTCAGAGCGGAACCCTTCATTTC. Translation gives CASTSQSGTLHF.

The CDR3 region has the DNA TGTGCCAGCAGTGTGCAGGCTACTAACTATGGCTACACCTTC. Protein product: CASSVQATNYGYTF. V is TRBV2 and J is TRBJ1-2; D remains ambiguous. Deletions cut 4 bases from V and 0 bases from J, with 9 bases between. Germline V gene lookup returns CDR1 SNHLY and CDR2 FYNNEI. The CDR3 is 14 amino acids.

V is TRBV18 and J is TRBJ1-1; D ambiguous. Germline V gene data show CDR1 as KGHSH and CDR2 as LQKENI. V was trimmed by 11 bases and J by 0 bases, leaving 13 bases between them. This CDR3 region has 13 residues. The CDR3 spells CAGRRDMNTEAFF. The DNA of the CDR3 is TGTGCCGGCCGGAGGGATATGAACACTGAAGCTTTCTTT.

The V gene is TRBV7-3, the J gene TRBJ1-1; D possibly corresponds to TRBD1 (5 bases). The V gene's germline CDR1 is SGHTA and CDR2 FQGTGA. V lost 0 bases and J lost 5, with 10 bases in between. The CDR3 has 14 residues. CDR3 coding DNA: TGTGCCAGCAGCTTAACGCCGGGGGGGACTGAAGCTTTCTTT. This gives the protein CASSLTPGGTEAFF.

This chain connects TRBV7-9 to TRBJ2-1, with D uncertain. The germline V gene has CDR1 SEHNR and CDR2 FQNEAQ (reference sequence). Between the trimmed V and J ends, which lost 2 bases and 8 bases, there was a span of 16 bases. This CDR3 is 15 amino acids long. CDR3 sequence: CASSLSLVRLYEQFF. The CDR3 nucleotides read TGTGCCAGCAGCTTAAGTCTAGTCCGCCTCTATGAGCAGTTCTTC.

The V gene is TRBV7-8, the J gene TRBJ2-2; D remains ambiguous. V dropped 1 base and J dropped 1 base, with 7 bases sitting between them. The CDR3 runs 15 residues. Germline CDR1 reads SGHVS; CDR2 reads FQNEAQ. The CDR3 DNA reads TGTGCCAGCAGCTTAGTAGCAGTGAACACCGGGGAGCTGTTTTTT. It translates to CASSLVAVNTGELFF.

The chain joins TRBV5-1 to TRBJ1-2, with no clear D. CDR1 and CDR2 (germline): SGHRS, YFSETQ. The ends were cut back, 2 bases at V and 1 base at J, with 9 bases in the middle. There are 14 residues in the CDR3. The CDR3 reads CASSLSGSNYGYTF. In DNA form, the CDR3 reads TGCGCCAGCAGCTTATCGGGAAGTAACTATGGCTACACCTTC.

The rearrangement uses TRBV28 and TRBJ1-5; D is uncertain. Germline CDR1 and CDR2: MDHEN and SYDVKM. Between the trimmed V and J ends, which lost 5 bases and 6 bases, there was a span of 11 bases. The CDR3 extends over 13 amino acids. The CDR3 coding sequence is TGTGCCAGCAGTCCTCCCGCGCCTCAGCCCCAGCATTTT. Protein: CASSPPAPQPQHF. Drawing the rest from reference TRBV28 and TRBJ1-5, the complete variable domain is DVKVTQSSRYLVKRTGEKVFLECVQDMDHENMFWYRQDPGLGLRLIYFSYDVKMKEKGDIPEGYSVSREKKERFSLILESASTNQTSMYLCASSPPAPQPQHFGDGTRLSIL.

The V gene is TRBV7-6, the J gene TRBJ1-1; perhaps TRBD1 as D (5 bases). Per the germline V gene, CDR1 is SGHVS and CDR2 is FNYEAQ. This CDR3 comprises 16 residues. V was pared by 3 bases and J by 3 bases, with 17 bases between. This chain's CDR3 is CASSFGPGGMDTEAFF. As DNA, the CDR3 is TGTGCCAGCAGCTTTGGCCCCGGGGGGATGGACACTGAAGCTTTCTTT.

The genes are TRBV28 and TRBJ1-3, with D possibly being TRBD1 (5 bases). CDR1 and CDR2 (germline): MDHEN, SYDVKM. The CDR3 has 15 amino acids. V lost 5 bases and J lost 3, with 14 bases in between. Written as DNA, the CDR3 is TGTGCCAGCAGTAAGACAGTTCTTGATGGAAACACCATATATTTT. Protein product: CASSKTVLDGNTIYF.

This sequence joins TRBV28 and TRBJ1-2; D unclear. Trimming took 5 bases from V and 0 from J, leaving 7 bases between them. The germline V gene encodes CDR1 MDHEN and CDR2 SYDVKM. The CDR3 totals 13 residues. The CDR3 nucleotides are TGTGCCAGCAGTGCGCCGGCTAACTATGGCTACACCTTC. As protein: CASSAPANYGYTF.

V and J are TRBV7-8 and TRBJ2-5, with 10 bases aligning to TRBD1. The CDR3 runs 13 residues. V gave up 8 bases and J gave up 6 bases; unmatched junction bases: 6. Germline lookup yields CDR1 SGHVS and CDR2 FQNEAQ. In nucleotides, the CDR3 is TGTGCCAGCTCCCTGGGACAGGGGAAGACCCAGTACTTC. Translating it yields CASSLGQGKTQYF. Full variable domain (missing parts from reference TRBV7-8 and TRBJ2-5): GAGVSQSPRYKVAKRGQDVALRCDPISGHVSLFWYQQALGQGPEFLTYFQNEAQLDKSGLPSDRFFAERPEGSVSTLKIQRTQQEDSAVYLCASSLGQGKTQYFGPGTRLLVL.

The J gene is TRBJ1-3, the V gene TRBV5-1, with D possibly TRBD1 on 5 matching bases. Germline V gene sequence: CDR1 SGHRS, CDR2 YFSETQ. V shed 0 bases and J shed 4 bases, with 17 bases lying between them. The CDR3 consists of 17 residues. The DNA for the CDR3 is TGCGCCAGCAGCTTGGTTCCTGGGGCGAGTCGAGGAAACACCATATATTTT. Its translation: CASSLVPGASRGNTIYF.

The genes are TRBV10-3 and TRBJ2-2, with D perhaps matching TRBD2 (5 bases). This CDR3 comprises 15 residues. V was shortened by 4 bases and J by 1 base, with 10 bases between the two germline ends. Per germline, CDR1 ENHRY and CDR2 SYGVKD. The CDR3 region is CAISVGDLNTGELFF. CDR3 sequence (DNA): TGTGCCATCAGTGTCGGGGATTTGAACACCGGGGAGCTGTTTTTT.

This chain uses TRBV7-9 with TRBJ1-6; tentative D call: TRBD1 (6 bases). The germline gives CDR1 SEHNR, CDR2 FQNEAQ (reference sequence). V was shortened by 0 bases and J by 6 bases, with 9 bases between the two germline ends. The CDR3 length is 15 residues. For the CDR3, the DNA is TGTGCCAGCAGCTTAGCGCGGGGGCCTAATTCACCCCTCCACTTT. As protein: CASSLARGPNSPLHF.

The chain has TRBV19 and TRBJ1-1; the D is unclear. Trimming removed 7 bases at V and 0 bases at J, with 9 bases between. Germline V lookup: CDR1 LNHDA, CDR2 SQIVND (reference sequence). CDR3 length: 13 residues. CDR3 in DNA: TGTGCCAGTACGACTTCGGTGAACACTGAAGCTTTCTTT. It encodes CASTTSVNTEAFF.